This TCR beta chain was sequenced for a study of blood T cells in healthy people across ages. Overall study findings and caveats: Older individuals had lower TCR beta diversity per million T cells (the decline was roughly linear). There were more naive CD4+ cells and higher diversity in long-lived donors than in aged donors.

This clonotype has only a few counts. Its antigen is unidentified. PCR was performed a second time for about 7 to 12 cycles using a sample-barcoded 5' primer and a J-beta primer mix. MiXCR was run by TCRdb on the 5' RACE reads, yielding one entry per CDR3 protein. This table holds just under 900,000 distinct CDR3 sequences, around 28% found once. The source material was blood. The source of this sequence is a woman older than 75 in good health.

The CDR3 loop is CASSPTQAGEKLFF. Written as DNA, the CDR3 is TGTGCCAGCAGTCCGACGCAGGCCGGTGAAAAACTGTTTTTT. The V gene is TRBV6-5, the J gene TRBJ1-4; no clear D gene. Germline CDR1 MNHEY, CDR2 SVGAGI. V was shortened by 5 bases and J by 7 bases, with 14 bases between the two germline ends. The CDR3 covers 14 residues.